This TCR beta chain was identified during a study of CD8+CD57+ T cells in acquired aplastic anemia. The wider study: The study obtained an average of around 3.1 ug of DNA from sorted CD4+ and CD8+ cells.

Genomic DNA served as template for TCR beta VDJ and CDR3 profiling. TCRdb used MiXCR to reprocess the reads, holding one entry per CDR3 protein. Of 150,000 or so distinct CDR3 sequences detected, just under 65% appear once; the ten largest clones hold 45%. V shed 4 bases and J 6 bases; nucleotides not matched to a gene: 7. CDR1 is SQVTM, CDR2 ANQGSEA, per germline. The CDR3 extends over 15 amino acids. This rearrangement joins TRBV29-1 to TRBJ2-7; 15 bases are shared with TRBD2. Sequenced material: sorted CD4+, CD8+, or CD8+CD57+ T cells (not recorded which) from PBMCs. The TCR comes from a human donor in good health. DNA of the CDR3: TGCAGCGTTGCTCGGACTAGCGGGAGGGCCGGCGAGCAGTACTTC. This encodes CSVARTSGRAGEQYF.